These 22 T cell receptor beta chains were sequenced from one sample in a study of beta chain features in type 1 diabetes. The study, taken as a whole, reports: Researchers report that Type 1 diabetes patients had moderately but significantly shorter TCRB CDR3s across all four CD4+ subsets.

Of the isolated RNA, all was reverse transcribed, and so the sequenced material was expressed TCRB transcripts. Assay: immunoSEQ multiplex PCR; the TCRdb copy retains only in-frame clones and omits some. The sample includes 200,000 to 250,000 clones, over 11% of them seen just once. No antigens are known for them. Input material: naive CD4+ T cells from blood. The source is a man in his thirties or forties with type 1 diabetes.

CDR3 region: CASSWTGGRTNEKLFF. DNA of the CDR3: TGTGCCAGCTCCTGGACAGGGGGAAGAACTAATGAAAAACTGTTTTTT. This chain joins TRBV18 and TRBJ1-4; 10 bases fit TRBD1. The V and J ends lost 6 bases and 1 base, in that order; junction bases with no gene match: 5. The CDR3 extends over 16 amino acids. Per germline, CDR1 KGHSH and CDR2 LQKENI.

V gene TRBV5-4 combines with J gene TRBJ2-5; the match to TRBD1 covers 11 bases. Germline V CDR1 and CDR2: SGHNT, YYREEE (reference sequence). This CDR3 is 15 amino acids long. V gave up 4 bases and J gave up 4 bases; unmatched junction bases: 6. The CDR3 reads CASSPGQGAGETQYF. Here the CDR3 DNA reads TGTGCCAGCAGCCCCGGACAGGGGGCGGGAGAGACCCAGTACTTC.

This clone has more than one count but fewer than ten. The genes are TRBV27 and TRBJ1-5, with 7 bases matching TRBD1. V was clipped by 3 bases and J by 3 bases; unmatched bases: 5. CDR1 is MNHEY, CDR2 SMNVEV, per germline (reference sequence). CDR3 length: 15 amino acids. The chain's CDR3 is CASSFEQGPNQPQHF. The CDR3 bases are TGTGCCAGCAGTTTCGAACAGGGGCCCAATCAGCCCCAGCATTTT.

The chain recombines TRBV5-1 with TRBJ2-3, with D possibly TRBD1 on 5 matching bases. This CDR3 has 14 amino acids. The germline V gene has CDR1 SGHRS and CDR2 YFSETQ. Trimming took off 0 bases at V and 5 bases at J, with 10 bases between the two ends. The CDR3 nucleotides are TGCGCCAGCAGCTTGGTTCGCAGGGAAGATACGCAGTATTTT. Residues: CASSLVRREDTQYF.

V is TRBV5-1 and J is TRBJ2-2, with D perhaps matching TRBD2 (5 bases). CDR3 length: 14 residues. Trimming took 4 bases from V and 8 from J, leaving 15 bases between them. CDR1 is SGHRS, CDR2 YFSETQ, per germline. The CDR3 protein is CASSEGLIGGELFF. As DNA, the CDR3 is TGCGCCAGCAGCGAGGGCCTTATTGGGGGGGAGCTGTTTTTT.

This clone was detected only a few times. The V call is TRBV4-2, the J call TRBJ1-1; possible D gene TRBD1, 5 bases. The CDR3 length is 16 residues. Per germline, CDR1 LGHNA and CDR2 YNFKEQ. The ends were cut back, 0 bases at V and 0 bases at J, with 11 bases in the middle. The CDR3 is CASSQDRQGVNTEAFF. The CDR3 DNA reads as TGTGCCAGCAGCCAAGACCGCCAAGGGGTGAACACTGAAGCTTTCTTT.

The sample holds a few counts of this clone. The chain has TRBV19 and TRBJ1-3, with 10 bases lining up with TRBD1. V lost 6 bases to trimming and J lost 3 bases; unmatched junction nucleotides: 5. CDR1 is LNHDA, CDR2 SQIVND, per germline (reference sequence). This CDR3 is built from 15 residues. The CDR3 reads CASSRQGAIGNTIYF. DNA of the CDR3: TGTGCCAGTAGCCGACAGGGGGCGATTGGAAACACCATATATTTT.

The CDR3 DNA reads as TGTGCCAGCAGTGCCCCGGGAGGTTCCCCCAATGAGCAGTTCTTC. Protein sequence: CASSAPGGSPNEQFF. V is TRBV6-1 and J is TRBJ2-1, with TRBD2 matching over 7 bases. From germline, CDR1 is MNHNS and CDR2 SASEGT. The CDR3 is 15 residues long. V was pared by 4 bases and J by 6 bases, with 9 bases of the junction left unmatched.

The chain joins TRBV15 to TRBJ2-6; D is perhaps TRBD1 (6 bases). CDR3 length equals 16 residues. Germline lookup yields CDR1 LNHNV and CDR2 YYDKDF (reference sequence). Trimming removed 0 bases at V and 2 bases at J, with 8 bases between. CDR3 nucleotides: TGTGCCACCAGCAGAGAGGACAGAGCTGGGGCCAACGTCCTGACTTTC. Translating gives CATSREDRAGANVLTF.

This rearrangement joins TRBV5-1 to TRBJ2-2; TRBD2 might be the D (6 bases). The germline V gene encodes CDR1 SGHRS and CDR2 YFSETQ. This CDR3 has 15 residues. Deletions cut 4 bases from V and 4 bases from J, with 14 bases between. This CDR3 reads CASSKQTRGTGELFF. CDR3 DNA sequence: TGCGCCAGCAGCAAGCAGACGCGGGGCACCGGGGAGCTGTTTTTT.

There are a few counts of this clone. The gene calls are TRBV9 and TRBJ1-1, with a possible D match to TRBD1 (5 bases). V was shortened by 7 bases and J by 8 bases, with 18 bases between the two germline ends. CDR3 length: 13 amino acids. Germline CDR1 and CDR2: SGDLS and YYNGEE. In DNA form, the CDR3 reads TGTGCCAGCGGGGGGACGGGACTAGGGGAAGCTTTCTTT. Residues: CASGGTGLGEAFF.

The CDR3, as DNA: TGTGCCAGCAGTTACGTCGGGGGCTATGGCTACACCTTC. Protein sequence: CASSYVGGYGYTF. The chain combines TRBV6-5 with TRBJ1-2; TRBD1 is a possible D gene (5 bases). Between the trimmed V and J ends, which lost 2 bases and 4 bases, there was a span of 8 bases. Germline V gives CDR1 MNHEY, CDR2 SVGAGI. The CDR3 contains 13 residues.

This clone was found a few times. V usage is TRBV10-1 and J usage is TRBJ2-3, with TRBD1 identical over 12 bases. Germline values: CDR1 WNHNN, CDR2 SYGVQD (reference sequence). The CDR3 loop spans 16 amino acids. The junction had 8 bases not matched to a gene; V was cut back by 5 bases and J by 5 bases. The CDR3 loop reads CASSFYGTGGRDTQYF. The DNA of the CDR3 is TGCGCCAGCAGTTTCTACGGGACAGGGGGCAGAGATACGCAGTATTTT.

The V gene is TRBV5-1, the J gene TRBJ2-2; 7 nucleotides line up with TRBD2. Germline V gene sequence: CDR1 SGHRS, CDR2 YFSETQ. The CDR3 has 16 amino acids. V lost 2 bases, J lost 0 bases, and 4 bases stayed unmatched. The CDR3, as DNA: TGCGCCAGCAGCTTTTCTGGACTAGCGAACACCGGGGAGCTGTTTTTT. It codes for CASSFSGLANTGELFF.

The CDR3 DNA reads TGTGCCAGCAGCCAAGACGGCGCCAGGGGCACTGAAGCTTTCTTT. It is translated as CASSQDGARGTEAFF. This chain connects TRBV14 to TRBJ1-1; D may be TRBD1 (6 bases). The V end lost 0 bases, the J end lost 4 bases, and 12 bases lay between the germline ends. Germline CDR1 is SGHDN and CDR2 is FVKESK. The CDR3 is 15 residues long.

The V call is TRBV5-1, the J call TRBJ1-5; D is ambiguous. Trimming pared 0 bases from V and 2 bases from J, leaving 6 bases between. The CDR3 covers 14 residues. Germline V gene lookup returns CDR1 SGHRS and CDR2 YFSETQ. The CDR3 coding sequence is TGCGCCAGCAGCTTGGGGGAGGGCAATCAGCCCCAGCATTTT. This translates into CASSLGEGNQPQHF.

The CDR3 here is CASSPLAGTDTQYF. CDR3 DNA sequence: TGTGCCAGCTCACCACTAGCGGGGACAGATACGCAGTATTTT. V gene TRBV18 combines with J gene TRBJ2-3; 8 nucleotides line up with TRBD2. Germline lookup yields CDR1 KGHSH and CDR2 LQKENI. The CDR3 contains 14 residues. Trimming took 1 base from V and 3 from J; bases not matched to a gene: 0.

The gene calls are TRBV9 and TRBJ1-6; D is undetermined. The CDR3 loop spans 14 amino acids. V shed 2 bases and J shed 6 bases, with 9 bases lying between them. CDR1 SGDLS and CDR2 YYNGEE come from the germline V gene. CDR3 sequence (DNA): TGTGCCAGCAGCGTTGAACAGACTAATTCACCCCTCCACTTT. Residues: CASSVEQTNSPLHF.

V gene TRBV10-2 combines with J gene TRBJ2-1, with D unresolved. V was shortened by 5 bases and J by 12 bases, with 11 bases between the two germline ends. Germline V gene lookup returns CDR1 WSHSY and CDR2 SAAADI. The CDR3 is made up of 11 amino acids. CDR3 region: CASSSTLAQFF. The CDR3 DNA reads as TGCGCCAGCAGTTCGACTTTGGCGCAGTTCTTC.

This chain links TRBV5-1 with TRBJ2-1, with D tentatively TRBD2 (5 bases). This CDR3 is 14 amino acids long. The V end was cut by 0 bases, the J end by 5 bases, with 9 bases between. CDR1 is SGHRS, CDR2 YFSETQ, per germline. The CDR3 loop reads CASSLVRENNEQFF. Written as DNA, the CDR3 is TGCGCCAGCAGCTTGGTTAGGGAGAACAATGAGCAGTTCTTC. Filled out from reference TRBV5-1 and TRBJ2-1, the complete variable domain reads KAGVTQTPRYLIKTRGQQVTLSCSPISGHRSVSWYQQTPGQGLQFLFEYFSETQRNKGNFPGRFSGRQFSNSRSEMNVSTLELGDSALYLCASSLVRENNEQFFGPGTRLTVL.

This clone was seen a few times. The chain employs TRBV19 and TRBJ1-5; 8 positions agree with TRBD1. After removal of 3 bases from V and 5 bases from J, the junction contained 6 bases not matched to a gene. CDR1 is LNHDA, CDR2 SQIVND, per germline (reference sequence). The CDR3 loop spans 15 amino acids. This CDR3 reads CASSIRTGWDQPQHF. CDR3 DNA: TGTGCCAGTAGTATCCGGACAGGGTGGGATCAGCCCCAGCATTTT.

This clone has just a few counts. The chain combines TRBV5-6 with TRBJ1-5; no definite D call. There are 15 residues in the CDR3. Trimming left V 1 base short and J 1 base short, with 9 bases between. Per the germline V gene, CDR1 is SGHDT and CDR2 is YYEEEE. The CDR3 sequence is CASSLRGLSNQPQHF. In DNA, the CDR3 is TGTGCCAGCAGCTTGCGAGGGTTAAGCAATCAGCCCCAGCATTTT.